Presented here are 20 T cell receptor beta chains from one specimen sequenced in a study of identical twins. TCRdb passed the 5' RACE reads through MiXCR, listing each CDR3 protein once. The data hold 690,000 or so distinct CDR3 sequences, with over 8.5% observed a single time. These data also featured in a second study, about yellow fever vaccine responses in identical twins.

Sequencing input: PBMCs. Receptors originate from a woman under 30 in good health.

The rearrangement uses TRBV14 and TRBJ2-1, with TRBD2 matching over 11 bases. Per germline, CDR1 SGHDN and CDR2 FVKESK. The CDR3 covers 16 residues. V gave up 3 bases and J gave up 4 bases; unmatched junction bases: 5. CDR3 loop: CASSHLLAGVYNEQFF. The CDR3 DNA reads TGTGCCAGCAGCCATCTACTAGCGGGAGTATACAATGAGCAGTTCTTC.

This chain connects TRBV5-1 to TRBJ2-3, with D tentatively TRBD1 or TRBD2 (6 bases each). Germline values: CDR1 SGHRS, CDR2 YFSETQ. V was trimmed by 2 bases and J by 4 bases, leaving 17 bases between them. The length of the CDR3 is 16 residues. The CDR3 DNA is TGCGCCAGCAGCTTCACCGGGGGCAGTCAACCAGATACGCAGTATTTT. This codes for CASSFTGGSQPDTQYF.

This clonotype was seen only a few times. The chain combines TRBV5-1 with TRBJ2-7, with D possibly being TRBD1 or TRBD2 (6 bases each). The germline V gene encodes CDR1 SGHRS and CDR2 YFSETQ. Trimming pared 4 bases from V and 5 bases from J, leaving 25 bases between. The CDR3 runs 17 residues. The CDR3 DNA sequence: TGCGCCAGCAGCCGACAGGACAAGTGGGGGGCCGGTGACGAGCAGTACTTC. It is translated as CASSRQDKWGAGDEQYF.

The table lists this clonotype with many counts. The V call is TRBV12-3 or TRBV12-4, the J call TRBJ2-2; D unresolved. Trimming took off 3 bases at V and 5 bases at J, with 10 bases between the two ends. This CDR3 spans 14 amino acids. CDR3 bases: TGTGCCAGCAGTTTCCAACTGGATACCGGGGAGCTGTTTTTT. Protein sequence: CASSFQLDTGELFF.

This clonotype came up a few times. The chain uses TRBV20-1 and TRBJ1-1; D possibly corresponds to TRBD1 (5 bases). The CDR3 is 16 amino acids. Trimming removed 2 bases at V and 3 bases at J, with 19 bases between. Germline V gene sequence: CDR1 DFQATT, CDR2 SNEGSKA (reference sequence). The CDR3 protein is CSARRVSGGSDTEAFF. DNA for the CDR3: TGCAGTGCTAGAAGGGTTTCCGGGGGAAGTGACACTGAAGCTTTCTTT.

This clonotype was observed a few times. V gene TRBV6-2 or TRBV6-3 combines with J gene TRBJ2-2, with D tentatively TRBD1 or TRBD2 (5 bases each). Germline V gene data show CDR1 as MNHEY and CDR2 as SVGEGT. V shed 4 bases and J shed 4 bases, with 13 bases lying between them. There are 15 residues in the CDR3. In DNA, the CDR3 is TGTGCCAGCAGTTCTTGGGGGAGTACCACCGGGGAGCTGTTTTTT. This encodes CASSSWGSTTGELFF.

This chain uses TRBV7-9 with TRBJ2-3, with D possibly matching TRBD1 (6 bases). The V end was cut by 0 bases, the J end by 4 bases, with 8 bases between. The CDR3 contains 14 residues. Germline V gene data show CDR1 as SEHNR and CDR2 as FQNEAQ (reference sequence). CDR3 sequence: CASSLAQGSDTQYF. CDR3 bases: TGTGCCAGCAGCTTAGCGCAGGGGTCAGATACGCAGTATTTT.

This clonotype was seen ten or more times. The J gene is TRBJ2-7, the V gene TRBV7-2; no definite D call. The germline CDR1 and CDR2 sequences are SGHTA and FQGNSA. V lost 5 bases and J lost 7, with 15 bases in between. This CDR3 is built from 13 residues. DNA of the CDR3: TGTGCCAGCAGCCCGCGGACGACAACGGAGCAGTACTTC. It translates to CASSPRTTTEQYF.

This clonotype was counted at least ten times. This chain uses TRBV10-3 with TRBJ2-7, with D unclear. This CDR3 contains 12 residues. The germline CDR1 and CDR2 sequences are ENHRY and SYGVKD. Trimming shortened V by 6 bases and J by 2 bases, and 8 bases separated the two germline ends. CDR3 sequence reads: CAISPTTYEQYF. CDR3 DNA sequence: TGTGCCATCAGCCCTACTACCTACGAGCAGTACTTC.

This clonotype was seen only a few times. This chain links TRBV11-1 with TRBJ2-7; TRBD2 matches 14 bases. The CDR3 length is 20 residues. Germline values: CDR1 SGHAT, CDR2 FQDESV (reference sequence). J lost 6 bases, V lost 2 bases, and 18 bases had no gene match. In DNA form, the CDR3 reads TGTGCCAGCAGCTTAAGCTGGGCGGGGACTAGCGGGAGAGGGCCAGGCGAGCAGTACTTC. Translated, it gives CASSLSWAGTSGRGPGEQYF.

The chain joins TRBV7-8 to TRBJ2-7; 10 positions agree with TRBD1. This CDR3 has 15 amino acids. Germline V gene lookup returns CDR1 SGHVS and CDR2 FQNEAQ. V lost 4 bases, J lost 3 bases, and 6 bases stayed unmatched. The CDR3 DNA follows: TGTGCCAGCAGCTCTAAGGGACAGGGGAACTACGAGCAGTACTTC. Its translation: CASSSKGQGNYEQYF.

V is TRBV9 and J is TRBJ1-5; D is unresolved. The CDR3 spans 13 residues. The V gene lost 0 bases and the J gene lost 7 bases, with 8 bases spanning the gap. Germline V CDR1 and CDR2: SGDLS, YYNGEE. CDR3 loop: CASSVGGRQPQHF. The CDR3, as DNA: TGTGCCAGCAGCGTAGGGGGTAGGCAGCCCCAGCATTTT.

The V gene is TRBV6-5, the J gene TRBJ1-4; D possibly corresponds to TRBD1 (6 bases). Trimming took off 2 bases at V and 3 bases at J, with 16 bases between the two ends. The CDR3 runs to 17 residues. From germline, CDR1 is MNHEY and CDR2 SVGAGI. The CDR3 spells CASSYGYGGASNEKLFF. CDR3 nucleotides: TGTGCCAGCAGTTACGGTTACGGGGGCGCGTCTAATGAAAAACTGTTTTTT.

The gene calls are TRBV4-1 and TRBJ2-7; possible D gene TRBD1, 6 bases. The V gene's germline CDR1 is MGHRA and CDR2 YSYEKL. CDR3 length: 17 amino acids. Trimming stripped 0 bases from V and 0 bases from J, with 15 bases between. The CDR3 bases are TGCGCCAGCAGCCAAGAAAAGGGCGACAGGTGCTCCTACGAGCAGTACTTC. Protein: CASSQEKGDRCSYEQYF.

This clonotype appeared many times. V is TRBV6-2 or TRBV6-3 and J is TRBJ2-1; 8 nucleotides align to TRBD2. This CDR3 region has 14 residues. V trimming: 6 bases; J trimming: 3 bases; junction bases outside the gene matches: 4. Germline V gives CDR1 MNHEY, CDR2 SVGEGT. The CDR3 DNA sequence: TGTGCCAGCAGCAGTAGCGGGGACTACAATGAGCAGTTCTTC. Translated, it gives CASSSSGDYNEQFF.

The chain is built from TRBV4-1 and TRBJ2-6; D remains ambiguous. CDR1 is MGHRA and CDR2 is YSYEKL in the germline V gene. V lost 1 base, J lost 3 bases, and 7 bases lay in between. This CDR3 region has 15 residues. CDR3 in amino acids: CASSQGLFGANVLTF. Written as DNA, the CDR3 is TGCGCCAGCAGCCAAGGACTCTTTGGGGCCAACGTCCTGACTTTC.

The CDR3 DNA follows: TGTGCCAGCAGCTCGGGGGGAGCCGCGACCCAGTACTTC. It is translated as CASSSGGAATQYF. This chain joins TRBV11-3 and TRBJ2-5, with 7 bases lining up with TRBD2. The CDR3 totals 13 residues. The V gene end was trimmed by 4 bases and the J gene end by 7 bases; junction bases not matched to a gene: 6. The germline CDR1 and CDR2 sequences are SGHNT and YENEEA.

This clonotype has more than one count but fewer than ten. The chain employs TRBV5-1 and TRBJ2-7, with a possible D match to TRBD1 (5 bases). V was pared by 1 base and J by 1 base, with 12 bases between. Germline V CDR1 and CDR2: SGHRS, YFSETQ. This CDR3 has 15 amino acids. The CDR3 bases are TGCGCCAGCAGCTTGTCCAGGGTTACGTCCTACGAGCAGTACTTC. It is translated as CASSLSRVTSYEQYF.

This clonotype was observed a few times. V is TRBV7-9 and J is TRBJ2-4, with a possible D match to TRBD2 (6 bases). CDR3 length equals 17 residues. Germline CDR1 and CDR2: SEHNR and FQNEAQ (reference sequence). With 5 bases removed from V and 0 bases from J, the gap between germline ends came to 17 bases. The CDR3 here is CASSLTLGGLAKNIQYF. The CDR3 nucleotides read TGTGCCAGCAGCCTAACCCTTGGGGGACTAGCCAAAAACATTCAGTACTTC.

CDR3 DNA: TGCAGTGCTAGGTTTACTAGCGGGGGGCCGATAGGGACCCAGTACTTC. Translation: CSARFTSGGPIGTQYF. This sequence joins TRBV20-1 and TRBJ2-5, with 12 bases fitting TRBD2. CDR3 length equals 16 residues. Germline lookup yields CDR1 DFQATT and CDR2 SNEGSKA (reference sequence). Trimming took 3 bases from V and 7 from J; bases not matched to a gene: 12.